One and the same sample provided the 8 T cell receptor beta chains below, sequenced in a study of memory CD4+ T cells and cytomegalovirus serostatus. Single viable CD3+CD4+CD8-CD45RO+ cells were sorted as the memory CD4+ T cells. Only in-frame clones appear in the TCRdb table, and some are missing; sequencing was by immunoSEQ multiplex PCR. The sample holds more than 45,000 clones, about 70% seen once. Material for sequencing was memory CD4+ T cells from blood. All receptors come from an adult in good health and CMV-seropositive.

This chain links TRBV29-1 with TRBJ1-1; 8 nucleotides line up with TRBD1. From germline, CDR1 is SQVTM and CDR2 ANQGSEA. The CDR3 loop spans 13 amino acids. V was pared by 7 bases and J by 3 bases, with 7 bases of the junction left unmatched. The CDR3 spells CSGGQGGDTEAFF. DNA of the CDR3: TGCAGCGGCGGACAGGGAGGCGACACTGAAGCTTTCTTT.

The chain carries TRBV2 and TRBJ1-1; unclear D gene. The germline V gene has CDR1 SNHLY and CDR2 FYNNEI. Trimming removed 6 bases from V and 6 bases from J, with 14 bases in between. This CDR3 is built from 13 residues. The CDR3 here is CASSSPYSAEAFF. In DNA, the CDR3 is TGTGCCAGCAGCTCACCTTATAGCGCTGAAGCTTTCTTT.

A few counts support this clone. This sequence joins TRBV5-4 and TRBJ2-5; 12 positions match TRBD2. The V segment lost 5 bases and the J segment 5 bases; nucleotides outside the gene matches: 10. The CDR3 length is 16 residues. The germline V gene encodes CDR1 SGHNT and CDR2 YYREEE (reference sequence). The chain's CDR3 is CASSRTSGVGGETQYF. The CDR3 nucleotides are TGTGCCAGCAGTAGGACTAGCGGGGTAGGGGGGGAGACCCAGTACTTC.

This sequence joins TRBV7-2 and TRBJ2-7; maybe TRBD2 (5 bases). Germline-derived CDR1 and CDR2 are SGHTA and FQGNSA. V lost 4 bases to trimming and J lost 3 bases, with 13 bases between them. The CDR3 sequence is 14 residues long. The CDR3 is CASSSRGLDYEQYF. For the CDR3, the DNA is TGTGCCAGCAGCTCCCGGGGTCTAGACTACGAGCAGTACTTC.

The CDR3 loop reads CASSYSYGGGETQYF. For the CDR3, the DNA is TGTGCCAGCAGTTACTCCTATGGGGGTGGGGAGACCCAGTACTTC. The chain recombines TRBV6-5 with TRBJ2-5, with D perhaps TRBD1 or TRBD2 (5 bases each). The CDR3 contains 15 residues. Germline V gives CDR1 MNHEY, CDR2 SVGAGI. Deletions cut 0 bases from V and 5 bases from J, with 13 bases between.

The rearrangement joins TRBV19 to TRBJ2-7, with 7 bases identical to TRBD2. The CDR3 is made up of 13 amino acids. V lost 5 bases to trimming and J lost 6 bases; unmatched junction nucleotides: 7. Germline values: CDR1 LNHDA, CDR2 SQIVND (reference sequence). DNA of the CDR3: TGTGCCAGTAGTCCCTTCCGCGGGGGCGAGCAGTACTTC. Amino acids: CASSPFRGGEQYF.

V is TRBV11-1 and J is TRBJ2-3, with no clear D. Per the germline V gene, CDR1 is SGHAT and CDR2 is FQDESV (reference sequence). The ends were cut back, 2 bases at V and 5 bases at J, with 11 bases in the middle. The CDR3 sequence is 14 residues long. DNA for the CDR3: TGTGCCAGCAGCTTACGTAGGAGACAAGATACGCAGTATTTT. Translation: CASSLRRRQDTQYF.

The V gene is TRBV4-1, the J gene TRBJ1-2, with a tentative D call TRBD1 (5 bases). The CDR3 has 17 amino acids. In germline, CDR1 is MGHRA, CDR2 YSYEKL. Trimming cost V 0 bases and J 7 bases, with 21 bases left between them. CDR3 in amino acids: CASSQDEATGGLFGYTF. CDR3 sequence (DNA): TGCGCCAGCAGCCAAGATGAGGCAACAGGCGGCTTGTTTGGCTACACCTTC.